This is a list of T cell receptor beta chains from one sample in a study of blood T cell repertoires in COVID-19. Measured with immunoSEQ multiplex PCR; TCRdb has only the in-frame clones, and not every one. The data contain 200,000 to 250,000 clones, around 82% of them singletons. The sequenced sample was PBMCs or T cells enriched from blood (not recorded which). These receptors all stem from a man aged 25-40 years with acute COVID-19. Each CDR3 is given with its conserved first and last residue. A D gene is named only where the DNA matches it firmly. A row's size may be missing; if present it is once, few, many or a size class.

J | D | size | V | CDR3 | DNA
TRBJ1-2 | TRBD1 | - | TRBV7-6 | CASSGDRVSGYTF | TGTGCCAGCAGCGGAGACAGGGTTAGCGGCTACACCTTC
TRBJ2-7 | TRBD1 | - | TRBV5-5 | CASSFNRDRAYEQYF | TGTGCCAGCAGCTTCAACCGGGACAGGGCCTACGAGCAGTACTTC
TRBJ1-1 | - | - | TRBV7-6 | CASSLTLPGGSYEAFF | TGTGCCAGCAGCTTAACCCTCCCAGGAGGGTCCTATGAAGCTTTCTTT
TRBJ2-7 | - | - | TRBV21-1 | CASSKASGQEPWVLYEQYF | TGTGCCAGCAGCAAAGCGTCCGGACAGGAGCCCTGGGTACTCTACGAGCAGTACTTC
TRBJ2-6 | - | once | TRBV6-5 | CASNLGGGGANVLTF | TGTGCCAGCAACCTCGGGGGTGGTGGGGCCAACGTCCTGACTTTC
TRBJ2-2 | TRBD2 | - | TRBV5-1 | CASSSGLGMNTGELFF | TGCGCCAGCAGCTCGGGACTAGGGATGAACACCGGGGAGCTGTTTTTT
TRBJ2-1 | - | - | TRBV6-5 | CASSKGLDEQFF | TGTGCCAGCTCAAAGGGGCTTGATGAGCAGTTCTTC
TRBJ1-1 | - | - | TRBV18 | CASSTGPTEAFF | TGTGCCAGCTCCACAGGGCCCACTGAAGCTTTCTTT
TRBJ2-7 | TRBD2 | - | TRBV4-1 | CASKEGLSSYEQYF | TGCGCCAGCAAAGAGGGACTAAGCTCCTACGAGCAGTACTTC
TRBJ1-4 | TRBD1 | - | TRBV28 | CASSGAGTGYEKLFF | TGTGCCAGCAGTGGGGCAGGGACAGGGTATGAAAAACTGTTTTTT
TRBJ2-7 | - | few | TRBV4-1 | CASSQDGGTRYEQYF | TGCGCCAGCAGCCAAGACGGCGGCACCCGCTACGAGCAGTACTTC
TRBJ1-2 | TRBD1 | - | TRBV2 | CASSTPPLQTGGDGYTF | TGTGCCAGCAGCACCCCACCACTTCAGACAGGGGGTGATGGCTACACCTTC